The 3 T cell receptor beta chains presented below share a single source sample, sequenced in a study of shared clonotypes between healthy human individuals. Selected positively for CCR7 and CD45RO-negative, naive CD8 cells excluded terminally differentiated effector memory CD45RA+ cells. The table came from immunoSEQ multiplex PCR; TCRdb's copy has only in-frame clones and leaves some out. The table includes millions of clones, about 92% detected once. Sequences were obtained from naive CD8+ T cells from PBMCs. These receptors all stem from a man aged 18-30 years in good health. Some clones in this sample may be carry-over from other donors' samples.

The chain recombines TRBV2 with TRBJ1-2; 8 positions agree with TRBD1. Germline loops: CDR1 SNHLY, CDR2 FYNNEI. V lost 1 base and J lost 5; bases outside the gene matches: 3. The CDR3 length is 14 residues. CDR3 in amino acids: CASSEEQGVYGYTF. The CDR3 bases are TGTGCCAGCAGTGAAGAACAGGGGGTATATGGCTACACCTTC.

This rearrangement joins TRBV27 to TRBJ2-2, with TRBD2 as a possible D gene (7 bases). V was shortened by 5 bases and J by 7 bases, with 26 bases between the two germline ends. This CDR3 region has 18 residues. Germline CDR1 is MNHEY and CDR2 is SMNVEV (reference sequence). CDR3: CASSILQAGAGKVGELFF. DNA for the CDR3: TGTGCCAGCAGTATATTACAGGCGGGGGCTGGTAAGGTCGGGGAGCTGTTTTTT.

The chain recombines TRBV5-5 with TRBJ2-7; perhaps TRBD1 as D (8 bases). The CDR3 totals 14 residues. Germline CDR1 SGHKS, CDR2 YYEKEE (reference sequence). Trimming cost V 6 bases and J 1 base, with 14 bases left between them. The chain's CDR3 is CASKQGGASYEQYF. CDR3 coding DNA: TGTGCCAGCAAACAGGGGGGGGCTTCCTACGAGCAGTACTTC.